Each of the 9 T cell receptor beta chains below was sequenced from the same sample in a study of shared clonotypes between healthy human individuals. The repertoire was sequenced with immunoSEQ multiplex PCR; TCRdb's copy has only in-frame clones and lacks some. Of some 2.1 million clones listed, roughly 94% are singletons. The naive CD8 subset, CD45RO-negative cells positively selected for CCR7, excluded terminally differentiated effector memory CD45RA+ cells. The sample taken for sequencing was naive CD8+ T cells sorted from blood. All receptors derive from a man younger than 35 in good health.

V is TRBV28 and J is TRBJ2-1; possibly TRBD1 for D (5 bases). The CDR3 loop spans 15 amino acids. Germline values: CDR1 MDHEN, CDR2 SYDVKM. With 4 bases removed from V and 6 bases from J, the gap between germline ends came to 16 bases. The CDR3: CASSWRGGRANEQFF. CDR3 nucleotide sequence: TGTGCCAGCAGTTGGAGAGGTGGCAGGGCCAATGAGCAGTTCTTC.

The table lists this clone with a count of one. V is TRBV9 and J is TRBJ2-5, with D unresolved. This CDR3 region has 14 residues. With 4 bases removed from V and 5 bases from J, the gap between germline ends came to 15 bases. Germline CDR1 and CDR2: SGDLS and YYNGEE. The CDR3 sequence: CASSLNSPSETQYF. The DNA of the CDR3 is TGTGCCAGCAGCTTAAACTCGCCCTCGGAGACCCAGTACTTC.

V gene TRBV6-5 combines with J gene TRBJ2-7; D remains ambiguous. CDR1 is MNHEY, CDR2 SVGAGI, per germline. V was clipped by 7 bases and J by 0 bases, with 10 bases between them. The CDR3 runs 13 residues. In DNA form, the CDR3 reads TGTGCCAGCACAGACTCCAACTCCTACGAGCAGTACTTC. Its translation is CASTDSNSYEQYF.

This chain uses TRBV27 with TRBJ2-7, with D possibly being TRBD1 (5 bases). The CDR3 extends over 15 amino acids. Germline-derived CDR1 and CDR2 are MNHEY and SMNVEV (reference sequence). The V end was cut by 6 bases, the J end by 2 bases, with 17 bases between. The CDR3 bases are TGTGCCAGCAGCCAAGGGGCGAAGCACCCCTACGAGCAGTACTTC. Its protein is CASSQGAKHPYEQYF.

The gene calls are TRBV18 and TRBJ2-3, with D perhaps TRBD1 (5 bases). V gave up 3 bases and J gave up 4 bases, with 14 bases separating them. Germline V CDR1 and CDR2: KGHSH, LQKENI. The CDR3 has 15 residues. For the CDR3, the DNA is TGTGCCAGCTCACCGCCCCAGGGAATTGCAGATACGCAGTATTTT. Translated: CASSPPQGIADTQYF.

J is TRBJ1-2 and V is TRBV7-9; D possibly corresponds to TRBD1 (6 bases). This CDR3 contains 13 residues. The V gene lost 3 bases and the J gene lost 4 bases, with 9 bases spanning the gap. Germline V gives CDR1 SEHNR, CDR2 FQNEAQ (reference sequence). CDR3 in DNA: TGTGCCAGCAGCTTTACAGGGATCTATGGCTACACCTTC. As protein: CASSFTGIYGYTF.

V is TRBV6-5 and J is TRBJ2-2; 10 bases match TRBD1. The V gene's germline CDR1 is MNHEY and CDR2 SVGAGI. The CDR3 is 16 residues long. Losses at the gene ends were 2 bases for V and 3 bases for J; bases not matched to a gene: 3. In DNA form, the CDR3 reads TGTGCCAGCAGTTACCAGGGGACAGGGGACACCGGGGAGCTGTTTTTT. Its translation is CASSYQGTGDTGELFF.

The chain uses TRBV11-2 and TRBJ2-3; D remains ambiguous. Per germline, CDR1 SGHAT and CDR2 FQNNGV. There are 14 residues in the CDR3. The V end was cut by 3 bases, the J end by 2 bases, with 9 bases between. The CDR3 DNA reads TGTGCCAGCAGCTTTGGACCAAACACAGATACGCAGTATTTT. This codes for CASSFGPNTDTQYF.

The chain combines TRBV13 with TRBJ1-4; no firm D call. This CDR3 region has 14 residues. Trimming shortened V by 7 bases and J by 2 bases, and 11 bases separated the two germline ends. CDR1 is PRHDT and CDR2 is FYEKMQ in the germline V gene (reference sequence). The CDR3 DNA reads TGTGCCAGCACCCTAGGATCTACTAATGAAAAACTGTTTTTT. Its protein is CASTLGSTNEKLFF.